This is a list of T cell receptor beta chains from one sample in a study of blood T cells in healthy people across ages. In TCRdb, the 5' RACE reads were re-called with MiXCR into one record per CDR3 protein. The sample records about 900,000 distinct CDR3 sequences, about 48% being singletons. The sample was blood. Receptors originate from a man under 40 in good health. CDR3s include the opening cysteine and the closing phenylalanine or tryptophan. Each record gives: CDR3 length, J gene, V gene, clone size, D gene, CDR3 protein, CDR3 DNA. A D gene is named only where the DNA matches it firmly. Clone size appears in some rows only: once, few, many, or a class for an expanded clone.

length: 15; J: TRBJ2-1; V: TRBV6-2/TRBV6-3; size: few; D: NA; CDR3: CASTPDSSLYNEQFF; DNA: TGTGCCAGCACCCCGGACTCTTCCCTCTACAATGAGCAGTTCTTC
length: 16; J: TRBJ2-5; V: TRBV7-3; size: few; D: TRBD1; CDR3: CASSPGQGVYQETQYF; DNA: TGTGCCAGCAGCCCGGGACAGGGCGTATATCAAGAGACCCAGTACTTC
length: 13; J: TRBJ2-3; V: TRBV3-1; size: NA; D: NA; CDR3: CASSQDRWDTQYF; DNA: TGTGCCAGCAGCCAAGATCGATGGGATACGCAGTATTTT
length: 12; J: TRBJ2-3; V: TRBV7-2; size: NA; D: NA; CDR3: CASSLSLDTQYF; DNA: TGTGCCAGCAGCTTATCTTTAGATACGCAGTATTTT
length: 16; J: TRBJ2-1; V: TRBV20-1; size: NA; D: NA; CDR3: CSAPRGGWSSYNEQFF; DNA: TGCAGTGCTCCGAGGGGGGGCTGGAGCTCCTACAATGAGCAGTTCTTC
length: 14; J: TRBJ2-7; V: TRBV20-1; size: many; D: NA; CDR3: CSASMASRTYEQYF; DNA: TGCAGTGCTAGTATGGCTAGTAGAACCTACGAGCAGTACTTC
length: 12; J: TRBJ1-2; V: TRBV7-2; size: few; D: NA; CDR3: CASSFSRGGYTF; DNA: TGTGCCAGCAGCTTCTCGAGAGGCGGCTACACCTTC
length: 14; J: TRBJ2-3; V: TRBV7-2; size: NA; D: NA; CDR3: CASSFTSGADTQYF; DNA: TGTGCCAGCAGCTTCACGTCGGGGGCAGATACGCAGTATTTT
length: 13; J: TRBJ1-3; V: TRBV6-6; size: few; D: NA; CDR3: CASIRSSGNTIYF; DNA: TGTGCCAGCATAAGGAGCTCTGGAAACACCATATATTTT
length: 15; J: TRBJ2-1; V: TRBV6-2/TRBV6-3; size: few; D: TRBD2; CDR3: CASSYHGGIGNEQFF; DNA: TGTGCCAGCAGTTACCACGGGGGGATCGGGAATGAGCAGTTCTTC
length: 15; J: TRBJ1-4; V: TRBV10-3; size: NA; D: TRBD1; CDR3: CAISDPGTANEKLFF; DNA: TGTGCCATCAGTGACCCTGGGACAGCTAATGAAAAACTGTTTTTT
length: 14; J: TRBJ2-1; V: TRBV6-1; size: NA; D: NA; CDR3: CASSELGSGNEQFF; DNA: TGTGCCAGCAGTGAACTCGGATCGGGCAATGAGCAGTTCTTC
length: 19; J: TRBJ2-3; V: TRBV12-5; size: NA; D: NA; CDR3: CASGLFPKDGTGVTDTQYF; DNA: TGTGCTAGTGGTTTGTTCCCAAAAGATGGGACGGGAGTCACAGATACGCAGTATTTT
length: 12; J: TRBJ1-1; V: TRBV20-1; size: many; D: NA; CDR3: CSAPGQNTEAFF; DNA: TGCAGTGCTCCGGGACAGAACACTGAAGCTTTCTTT
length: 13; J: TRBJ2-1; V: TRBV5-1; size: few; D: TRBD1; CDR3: CASSDPGQNEQFF; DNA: TGCGCCAGCAGCGATCCGGGACAGAATGAGCAGTTCTTC
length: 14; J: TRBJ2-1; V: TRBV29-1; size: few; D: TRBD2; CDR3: CSAWGGGAYNEQFF; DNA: TGCAGCGCCTGGGGCGGGGGGGCCTACAATGAGCAGTTCTTC
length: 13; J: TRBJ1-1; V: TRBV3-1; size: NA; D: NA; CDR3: CASTQEGNTEAFF; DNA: TGTGCCAGCACCCAAGAAGGGAACACTGAAGCTTTCTTT
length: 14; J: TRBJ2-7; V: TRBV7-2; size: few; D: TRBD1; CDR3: CASSLVGTAYEQYF; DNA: TGTGCCAGCAGCTTAGTAGGGACAGCCTACGAGCAGTACTTC
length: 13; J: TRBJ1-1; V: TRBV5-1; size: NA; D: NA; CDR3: CASSSGLGTEAFF; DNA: TGCGCCAGCAGCTCGGGGTTGGGCACTGAAGCTTTCTTT
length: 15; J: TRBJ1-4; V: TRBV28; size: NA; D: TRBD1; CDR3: CASSPAGTGHEKLFF; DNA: TGTGCCAGCAGTCCGGCCGGGACAGGGCACGAAAAACTGTTTTTT
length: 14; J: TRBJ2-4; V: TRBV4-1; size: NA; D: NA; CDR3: CASSQESIPGIQYF; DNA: TGCGCCAGCAGCCAAGAATCGATTCCCGGCATTCAGTACTTC
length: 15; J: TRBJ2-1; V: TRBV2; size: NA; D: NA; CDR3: CASSEGSHSYNEQFF; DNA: TGTGCCAGCAGTGAAGGCAGCCACTCCTACAATGAGCAGTTCTTC
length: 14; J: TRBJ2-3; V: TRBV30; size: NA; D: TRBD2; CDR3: CAWTLAGAQDTQYF; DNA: TGTGCCTGGACTCTAGCGGGGGCCCAAGATACGCAGTATTTT
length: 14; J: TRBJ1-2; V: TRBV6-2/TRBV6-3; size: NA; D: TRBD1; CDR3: CASSFSGTGEGYTF; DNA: TGTGCCAGCAGTTTTTCCGGGACAGGAGAGGGCTACACCTTC
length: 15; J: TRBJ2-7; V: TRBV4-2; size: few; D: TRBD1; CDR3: CASRTEQGSSYEQYF; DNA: TGTGCCAGCCGAACGGAACAGGGGAGCTCCTACGAGCAGTACTTC
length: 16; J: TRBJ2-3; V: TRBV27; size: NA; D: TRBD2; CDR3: CASSLNRDYLHNTQYF; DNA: TGTGCCAGCAGTTTAAATAGGGACTATCTCCATAATACGCAGTATTTT
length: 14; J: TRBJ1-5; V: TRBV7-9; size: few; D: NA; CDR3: CASTLAGAREPQHF; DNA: TGTGCCAGCACCCTCGCGGGCGCCCGGGAGCCCCAGCATTTT
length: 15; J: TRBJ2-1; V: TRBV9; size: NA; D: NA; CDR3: CASSVERGAYSEQFF; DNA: TGTGCCAGCAGCGTAGAACGGGGGGCTTACAGTGAGCAGTTCTTC
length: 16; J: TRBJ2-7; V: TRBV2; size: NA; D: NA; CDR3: CASREGMSGYAYEQYF; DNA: TGTGCCAGCAGAGAGGGGATGAGTGGGTACGCCTACGAGCAGTACTTC
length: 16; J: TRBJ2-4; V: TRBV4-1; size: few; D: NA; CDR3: CASSQDPGGRTNIQYF; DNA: TGCGCCAGCAGCCAAGATCCTGGGGGGCGCACAAACATTCAGTACTTC
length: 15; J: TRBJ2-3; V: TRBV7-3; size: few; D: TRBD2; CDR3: CASSFSGTSTDTQYF; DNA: TGTGCCAGCAGCTTTAGCGGGACTAGCACAGATACGCAGTATTTT
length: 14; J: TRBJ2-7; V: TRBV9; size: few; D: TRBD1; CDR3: CASSVEDRGREQYF; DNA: TGTGCCAGCAGCGTAGAGGACAGGGGGCGCGAGCAGTACTTC
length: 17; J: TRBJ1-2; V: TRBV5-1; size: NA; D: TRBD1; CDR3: CASSSGQGGAVLYGYTF; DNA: TGCGCCAGCAGCTCCGGACAGGGCGGCGCAGTTCTCTATGGCTACACCTTC
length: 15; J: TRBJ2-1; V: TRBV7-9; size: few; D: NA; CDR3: CASSPGAGFGNEQFF; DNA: TGTGCCAGCAGCCCCGGGGCCGGCTTTGGCAATGAGCAGTTCTTC
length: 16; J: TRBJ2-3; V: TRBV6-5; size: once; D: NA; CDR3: CASSYHPSRSTDTQYF; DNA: TGTGCCAGCAGTTACCACCCAAGTAGGAGCACAGATACGCAGTATTTT
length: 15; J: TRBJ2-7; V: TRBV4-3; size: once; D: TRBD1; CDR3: CASSQGDRVLYEQYF; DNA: TGCGCCAGCAGCCAAGGAGACAGGGTCCTCTACGAGCAGTACTTC
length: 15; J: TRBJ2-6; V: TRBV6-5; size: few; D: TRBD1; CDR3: CASSYFRDRALVLTF; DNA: TGTGCCAGCAGTTACTTCCGGGACAGGGCCCTCGTCCTGACTTTC
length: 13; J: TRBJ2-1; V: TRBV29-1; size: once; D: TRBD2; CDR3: CSVAGLAGGEQFF; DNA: TGCAGCGTGGCGGGACTAGCGGGAGGCGAGCAGTTCTTC
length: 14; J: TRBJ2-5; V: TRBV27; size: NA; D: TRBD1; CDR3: CASSPQQGGETQYF; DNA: TGTGCCAGCAGTCCTCAACAGGGGGGTGAGACCCAGTACTTC
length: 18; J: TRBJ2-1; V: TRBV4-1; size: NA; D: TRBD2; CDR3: CASSQDSRPGLDRHEQFF; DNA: TGCGCCAGCAGCCAAGATAGTCGACCGGGACTAGATCGCCATGAGCAGTTCTTC
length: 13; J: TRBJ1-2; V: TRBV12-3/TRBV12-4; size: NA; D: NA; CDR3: CASSVITSYGYTF; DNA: TGTGCCAGCAGTGTCATTACATCCTATGGCTACACCTTC
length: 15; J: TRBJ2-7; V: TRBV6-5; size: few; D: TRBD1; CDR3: CASSSQGQGDYQQYF; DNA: TGTGCCAGCAGTTCTCAGGGACAGGGAGACTACCAGCAGTACTTC
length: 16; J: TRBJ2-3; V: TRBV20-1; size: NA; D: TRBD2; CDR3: CSARSPSGGSTDTQYF; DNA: TGCAGTGCTAGATCACCAAGCGGGGGGAGCACAGATACGCAGTATTTT
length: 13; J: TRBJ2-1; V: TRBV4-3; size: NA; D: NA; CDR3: CASSQDLPNEQFF; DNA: TGCGCCAGCAGCCAAGATCTCCCGAATGAGCAGTTCTTC
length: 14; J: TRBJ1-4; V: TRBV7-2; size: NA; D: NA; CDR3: CASSFGGGNEKLFF; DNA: TGTGCCAGCAGTTTCGGTGGGGGGAATGAAAAACTGTTTTTT
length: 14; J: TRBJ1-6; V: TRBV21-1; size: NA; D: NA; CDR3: CASIKDRVDSPLHF; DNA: TGTGCCAGCATCAAGGACAGGGTTGATTCACCCCTCCACTTT